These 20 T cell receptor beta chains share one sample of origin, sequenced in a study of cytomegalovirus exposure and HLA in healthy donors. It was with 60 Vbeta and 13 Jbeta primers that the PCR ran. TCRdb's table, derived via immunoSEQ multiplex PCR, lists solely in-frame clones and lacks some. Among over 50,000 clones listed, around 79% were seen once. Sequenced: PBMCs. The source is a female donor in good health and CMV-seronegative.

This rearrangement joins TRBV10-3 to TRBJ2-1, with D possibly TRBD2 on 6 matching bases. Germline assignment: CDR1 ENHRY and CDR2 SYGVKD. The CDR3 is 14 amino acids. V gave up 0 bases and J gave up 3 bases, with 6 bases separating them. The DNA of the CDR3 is TGTGCCATCAGTGAGTCCGGGGGCTACAATGAGCAGTTCTTC. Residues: CAISESGGYNEQFF.

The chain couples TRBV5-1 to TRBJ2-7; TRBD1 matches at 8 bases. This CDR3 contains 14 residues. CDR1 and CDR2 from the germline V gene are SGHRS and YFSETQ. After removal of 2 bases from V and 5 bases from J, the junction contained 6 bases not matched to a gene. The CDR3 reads CASSFYRGTDEQYF. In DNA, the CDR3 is TGCGCCAGCAGCTTTTACAGGGGGACAGACGAGCAGTACTTC.

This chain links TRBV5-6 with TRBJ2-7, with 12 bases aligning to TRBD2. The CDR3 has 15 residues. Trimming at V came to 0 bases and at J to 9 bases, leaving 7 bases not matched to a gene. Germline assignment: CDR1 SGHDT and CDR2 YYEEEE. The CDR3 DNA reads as TGTGCCAGCAGCTTGGCTAGCGGGAGGGCCTTCGGGCAGTACTTC. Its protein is CASSLASGRAFGQYF.

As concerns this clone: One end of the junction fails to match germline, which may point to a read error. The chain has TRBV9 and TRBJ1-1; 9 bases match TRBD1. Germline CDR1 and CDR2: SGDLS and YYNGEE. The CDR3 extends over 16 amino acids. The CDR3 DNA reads TGTGCCAGCAGCGTGGGGCGACAGGGGGTGAACGCTGAAGCTTTCTTT. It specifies CASSVGRQGVNAEAFF.

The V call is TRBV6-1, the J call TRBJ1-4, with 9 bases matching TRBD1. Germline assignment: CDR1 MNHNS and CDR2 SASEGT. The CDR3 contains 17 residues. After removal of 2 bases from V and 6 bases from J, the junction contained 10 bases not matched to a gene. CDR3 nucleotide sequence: TGTGCCAGCAGTGAACCGGGACAGGGAGGCCTTGATGAAAAACTGTTTTTT. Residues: CASSEPGQGGLDEKLFF.

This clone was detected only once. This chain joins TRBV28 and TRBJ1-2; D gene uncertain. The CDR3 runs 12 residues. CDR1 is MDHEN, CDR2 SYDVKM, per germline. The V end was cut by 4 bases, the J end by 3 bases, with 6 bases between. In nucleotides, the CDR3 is TGTGCCAGCAGTTCCCCCTACTATGGCTACACCTTC. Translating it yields CASSSPYYGYTF.

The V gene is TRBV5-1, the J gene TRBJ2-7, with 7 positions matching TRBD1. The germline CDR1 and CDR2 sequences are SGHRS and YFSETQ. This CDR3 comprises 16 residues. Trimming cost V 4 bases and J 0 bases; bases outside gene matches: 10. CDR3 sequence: CASSQQTGFGSYEQYF. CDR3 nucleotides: TGCGCCAGCAGCCAACAGACAGGGTTTGGCTCCTACGAGCAGTACTTC.

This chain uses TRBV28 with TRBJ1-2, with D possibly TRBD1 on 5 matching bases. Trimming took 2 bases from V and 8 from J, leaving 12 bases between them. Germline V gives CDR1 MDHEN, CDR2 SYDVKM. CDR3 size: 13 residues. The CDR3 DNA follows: TGTGCCAGCAGTTTAGTGGGGGGTATCGGCTACACCTTC. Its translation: CASSLVGGIGYTF.

The CDR3 DNA sequence: TGTGCCAGCAGCTTGGCGGACAGGGGGATCCACAATGAGCAGTTCTTC. It is translated as CASSLADRGIHNEQFF. This chain joins TRBV5-6 and TRBJ2-1; TRBD1 matches 10 bases. With 0 bases clipped from V and 5 bases from J, the junction kept 5 bases outside the gene matches. The CDR3 spans 16 residues. The germline gives CDR1 SGHDT, CDR2 YYEEEE.

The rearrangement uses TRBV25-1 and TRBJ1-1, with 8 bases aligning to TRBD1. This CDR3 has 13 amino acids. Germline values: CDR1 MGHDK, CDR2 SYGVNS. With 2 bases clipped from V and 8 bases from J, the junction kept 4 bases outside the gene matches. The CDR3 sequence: CASSEHRGGEAFF. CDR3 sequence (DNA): TGTGCCAGCAGTGAACACAGGGGGGGCGAAGCTTTCTTT. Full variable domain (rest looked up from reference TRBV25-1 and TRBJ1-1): EADIYQTPRYLVIGTGKKITLECSQTMGHDKMYWYQQDPGMELHLIHYSYGVNSTEKGDLSSESTVSRIRTEHFPLTLESARPSHTSQYLCASSEHRGGEAFFGQGTRLTVV.

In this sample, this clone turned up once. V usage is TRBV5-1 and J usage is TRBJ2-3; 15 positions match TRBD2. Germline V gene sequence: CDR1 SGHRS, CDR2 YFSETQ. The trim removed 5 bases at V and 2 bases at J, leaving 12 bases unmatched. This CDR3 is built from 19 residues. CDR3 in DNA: TGCGCCAGCAGGTGGACTAGCGGGAGGGCCATCCTGTCCACAGATACGCAGTATTTT. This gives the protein CASRWTSGRAILSTDTQYF.

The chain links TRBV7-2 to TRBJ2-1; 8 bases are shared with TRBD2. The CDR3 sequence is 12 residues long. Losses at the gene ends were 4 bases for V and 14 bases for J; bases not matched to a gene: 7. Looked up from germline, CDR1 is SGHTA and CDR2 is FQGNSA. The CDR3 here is CASSSSGTSKFF. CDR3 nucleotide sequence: TGTGCCAGCAGCTCCTCCGGGACTAGTAAGTTCTTC.

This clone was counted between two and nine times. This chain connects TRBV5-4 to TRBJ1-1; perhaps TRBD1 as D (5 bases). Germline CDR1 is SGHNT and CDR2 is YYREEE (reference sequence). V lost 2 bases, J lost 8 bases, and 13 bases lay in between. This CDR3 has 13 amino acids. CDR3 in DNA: TGTGCCAGCAGCTTCTGGGGCCCGAACGAAGCTTTCTTT. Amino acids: CASSFWGPNEAFF.

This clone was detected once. Written as DNA, the CDR3 is TGTGCCTGGAGTCGGGAGGGCTTTTGGAATTCACCCCTCCACTTT. This sequence encodes CAWSREGFWNSPLHF. This chain connects TRBV30 to TRBJ1-6; no clear D gene. The V and J ends lost 2 bases and 7 bases respectively, with 15 bases between them. The V gene's germline CDR1 is GTSNPN and CDR2 SVGIG (reference sequence). The CDR3 has 15 residues.

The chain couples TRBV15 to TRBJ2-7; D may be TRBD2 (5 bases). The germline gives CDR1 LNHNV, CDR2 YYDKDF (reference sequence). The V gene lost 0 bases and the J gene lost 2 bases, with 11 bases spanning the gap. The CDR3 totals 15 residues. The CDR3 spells CATSRDRGQAYEQYF. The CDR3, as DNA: TGTGCCACCAGCAGAGATAGAGGGCAGGCCTACGAGCAGTACTTC.

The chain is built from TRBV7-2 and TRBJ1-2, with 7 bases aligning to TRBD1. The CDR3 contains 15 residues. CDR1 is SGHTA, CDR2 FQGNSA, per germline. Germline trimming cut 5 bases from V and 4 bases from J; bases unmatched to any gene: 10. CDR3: CASSPTDRDGYGYTF. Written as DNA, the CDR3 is TGTGCCAGCAGCCCAACCGACAGGGACGGCTATGGCTACACCTTC.

The CDR3 region is CASSSGQEGEKLFF. DNA for the CDR3: TGTGCCAGTAGTTCGGGACAGGAGGGGGAAAAACTGTTTTTT. The chain has TRBV19 and TRBJ1-4, with TRBD1 identical over 8 bases. Germline V gene lookup returns CDR1 LNHDA and CDR2 SQIVND (reference sequence). Trimming took 5 bases from V and 8 from J; bases not matched to a gene: 7. The CDR3 has 14 residues.

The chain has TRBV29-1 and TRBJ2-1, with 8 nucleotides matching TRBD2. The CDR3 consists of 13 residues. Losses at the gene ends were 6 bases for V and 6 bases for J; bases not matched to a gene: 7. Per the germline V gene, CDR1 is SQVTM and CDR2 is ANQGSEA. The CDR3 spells CSVKGLAGNEQFF. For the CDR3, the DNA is TGCAGCGTAAAAGGACTAGCCGGCAATGAGCAGTTCTTC.

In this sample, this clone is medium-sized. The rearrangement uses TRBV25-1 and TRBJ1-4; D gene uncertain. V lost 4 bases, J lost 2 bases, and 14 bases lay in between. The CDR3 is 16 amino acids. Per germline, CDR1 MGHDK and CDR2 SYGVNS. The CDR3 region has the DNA TGTGCCAGCAGTGGCTCTGCGGGAGGGACTAATGAAAAACTGTTTTTT. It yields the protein CASSGSAGGTNEKLFF.

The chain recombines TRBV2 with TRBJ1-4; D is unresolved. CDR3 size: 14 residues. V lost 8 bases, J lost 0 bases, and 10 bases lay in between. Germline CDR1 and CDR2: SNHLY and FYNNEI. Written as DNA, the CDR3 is TGTGCCAGCGGTTTGGAGTCAACTAATGAAAAACTGTTTTTT. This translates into CASGLESTNEKLFF.